Following are 10 T cell receptor beta chains from one sample sequenced in a study of identical twins. Each CDR3 protein is one row after TCRdb ran MiXCR on the 5' RACE reads. The sample comprises some 730,000 distinct CDR3 sequences, 18% of which are singletons, and about an eighth rests with the top ten. This sample was shared with a second study, whose subject was T cells expressing NK-cell markers.

What was sequenced was PBMCs. These receptors all come from a woman under 30 in good health.

In its sample, this clonotype was seen many times. The chain combines TRBV3-1 with TRBJ1-1, with 7 bases matching TRBD1. The V and J ends lost 1 base and 4 bases, in that order; junction bases with no gene match: 3. Germline V CDR1 and CDR2: LGHDT, YNNKEL (reference sequence). This CDR3 spans 14 amino acids. CDR3 loop: CASSQVAGGTEAFF. CDR3 in DNA: TGTGCCAGCAGCCAAGTAGCAGGGGGCACTGAAGCTTTCTTT.

The CDR3: CSVVWVMGEQYF. The CDR3 nucleotides read TGCAGCGTTGTGTGGGTTATGGGGGAGCAGTACTTC. The chain recombines TRBV29-1 with TRBJ2-7; D is uncertain. V was pared by 4 bases and J by 7 bases, with 14 bases between. The CDR3 extends over 12 amino acids. CDR1 is SQVTM, CDR2 ANQGSEA, per germline.

The chain is built from TRBV29-1 and TRBJ2-5; 7 nucleotides match TRBD2. Germline trimming cut 7 bases from V and 2 bases from J; bases unmatched to any gene: 4. Looked up from germline, CDR1 is SQVTM and CDR2 is ANQGSEA. CDR3 length: 12 amino acids. The CDR3 region has the DNA TGCAGCGGGAGCGGGGCTCAAGAGACCCAGTACTTC. Translating gives CSGSGAQETQYF. The variable domain in full, with the rest retrieved from reference TRBV29-1 and TRBJ2-5, is SAVISQKPSRDICQRGTSLTIQCQVDSQVTMMFWYRQQPGQSLTLIATANQGSEATYESGFVIDKFPISRPNLTFSTLTVSNMSPEDSSIYLCSGSGAQETQYFGPGTRLLVL.

This rearrangement joins TRBV4-3 to TRBJ2-1; possibly TRBD2 for D (6 bases). Germline V gives CDR1 LGHNA, CDR2 YSLEER. The CDR3 covers 14 residues. Trimming removed 7 bases from V and 9 bases from J, with 19 bases in between. CDR3 in DNA: TGCGCCAGCATGGTTAGGGCGGGGTCAGGTGAGCAGTTCTTC. It codes for CASMVRAGSGEQFF.

This clonotype was found many times. The chain is built from TRBV12-3 or TRBV12-4 and TRBJ2-3, with TRBD2 matching 9 bases. CDR3 length: 15 amino acids. Trimming at V came to 3 bases and at J to 0 bases, leaving 1 base not matched to a gene. CDR3 in amino acids: CASSFSGRSTDTQYF. The DNA of the CDR3 is TGTGCCAGCAGTTTTAGCGGGAGAAGCACAGATACGCAGTATTTT.

This chain uses TRBV15 with TRBJ2-5, with D unclear. Germline V lookup: CDR1 LNHNV, CDR2 YYDKDF (reference sequence). The CDR3 contains 16 residues. Trimming took 2 bases from V and 7 from J, leaving 20 bases between them. The CDR3 DNA reads TGTGCCACCAGCAGAACTTCCGACGGCCCCACGGGGACCCAGTACTTC. This sequence encodes CATSRTSDGPTGTQYF.

V usage is TRBV5-1 and J usage is TRBJ2-3; D is undetermined. CDR1 and CDR2 (germline): SGHRS, YFSETQ. CDR3 length: 14 amino acids. The germline V and J ends were trimmed by 1 base and 4 bases, with 10 bases remaining between them. CDR3 in DNA: TGCGCCAGCAGCTTGTCTCGTATGGCAGATACGCAGTATTTT. It encodes CASSLSRMADTQYF.

The chain links TRBV5-1 to TRBJ2-3; D possibly corresponds to TRBD2 (5 bases). The V and J ends lost 3 bases and 4 bases respectively, with 12 bases between them. Germline values: CDR1 SGHRS, CDR2 YFSETQ. CDR3 length: 14 residues. The CDR3 sequence is CASSWTFGADTQYF. The CDR3 nucleotides are TGCGCCAGCAGCTGGACCTTCGGGGCAGATACGCAGTATTTT.

CDR3 sequence: CASSLGGTDGELFF. In DNA form, the CDR3 reads TGCGCCAGCAGCTTGGGTGGGACAGACGGGGAGCTGTTTTTT. V is TRBV5-1 and J is TRBJ2-2, with 7 bases identical to TRBD1. The CDR3 loop spans 14 amino acids. J gave up 7 bases and V 0 bases, and 3 bases lay outside the gene matches. Germline V CDR1 and CDR2: SGHRS, YFSETQ.

This clonotype was found a few times. The V gene is TRBV5-1, the J gene TRBJ2-7; D possibly corresponds to TRBD2 (6 bases). Per germline, CDR1 SGHRS and CDR2 YFSETQ. Trimming took 4 bases from V and 5 from J, leaving 16 bases between them. This CDR3 is built from 14 residues. The CDR3 DNA follows: TGCGCCAGCAGCCCCGACCTTAGCGGCCACGAGCAGTACTTC. This translates into CASSPDLSGHEQYF.